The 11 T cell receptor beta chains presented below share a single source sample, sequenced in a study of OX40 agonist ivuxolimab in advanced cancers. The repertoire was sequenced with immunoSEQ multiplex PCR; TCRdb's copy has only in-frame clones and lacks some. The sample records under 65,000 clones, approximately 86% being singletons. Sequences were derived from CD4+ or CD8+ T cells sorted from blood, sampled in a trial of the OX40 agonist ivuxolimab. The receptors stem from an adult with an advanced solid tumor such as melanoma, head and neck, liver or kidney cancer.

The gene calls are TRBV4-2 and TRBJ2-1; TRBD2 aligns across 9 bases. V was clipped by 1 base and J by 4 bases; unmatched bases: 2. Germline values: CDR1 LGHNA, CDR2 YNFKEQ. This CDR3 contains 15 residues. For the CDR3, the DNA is TGTGCCAGCAGCCAAGGGCTAGCGGGATACAATGAGCAGTTCTTC. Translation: CASSQGLAGYNEQFF.

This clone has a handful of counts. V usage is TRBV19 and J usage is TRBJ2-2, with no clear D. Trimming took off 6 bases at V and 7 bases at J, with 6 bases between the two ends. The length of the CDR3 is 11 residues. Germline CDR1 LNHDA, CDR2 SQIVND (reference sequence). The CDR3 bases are TGTGCCAGTAGGGATGGCGGGGAGCTGTTTTTT. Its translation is CASRDGGELFF.

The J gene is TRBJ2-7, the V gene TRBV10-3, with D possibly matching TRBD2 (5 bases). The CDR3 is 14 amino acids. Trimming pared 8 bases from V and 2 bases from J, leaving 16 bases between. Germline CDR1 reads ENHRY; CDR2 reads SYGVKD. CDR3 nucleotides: TGTGCCATCTCGGGAAGCGTAGCTCCCTACGAGCAGTACTTC. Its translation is CAISGSVAPYEQYF.

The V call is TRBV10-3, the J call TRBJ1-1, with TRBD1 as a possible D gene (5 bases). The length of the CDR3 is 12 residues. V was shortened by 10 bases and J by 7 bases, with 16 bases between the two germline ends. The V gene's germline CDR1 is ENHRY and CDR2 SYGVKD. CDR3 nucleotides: TGTGCCACCGATGGCGGGGGGAATGAAGCTTTCTTT. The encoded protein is CATDGGGNEAFF.

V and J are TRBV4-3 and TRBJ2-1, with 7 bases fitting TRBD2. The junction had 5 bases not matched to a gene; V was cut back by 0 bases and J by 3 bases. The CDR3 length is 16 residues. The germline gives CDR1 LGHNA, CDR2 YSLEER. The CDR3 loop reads CASSQDGASGYNEQFF. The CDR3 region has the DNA TGCGCCAGCAGCCAAGATGGCGCTAGCGGCTACAATGAGCAGTTCTTC.

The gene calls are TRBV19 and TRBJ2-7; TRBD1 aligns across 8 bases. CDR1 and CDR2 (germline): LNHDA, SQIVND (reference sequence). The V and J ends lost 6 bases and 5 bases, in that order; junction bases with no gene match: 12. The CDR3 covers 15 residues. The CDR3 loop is CASRWGRQGRNEQYF. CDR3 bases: TGTGCCAGTAGATGGGGTCGACAGGGGCGGAACGAGCAGTACTTC.

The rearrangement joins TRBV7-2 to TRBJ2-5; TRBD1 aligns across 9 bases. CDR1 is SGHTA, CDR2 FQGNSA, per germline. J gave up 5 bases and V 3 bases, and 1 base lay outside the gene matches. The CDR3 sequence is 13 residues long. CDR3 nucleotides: TGTGCCAGCAGCTTCGACAGGGGGGAGACCCAGTACTTC. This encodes CASSFDRGETQYF.

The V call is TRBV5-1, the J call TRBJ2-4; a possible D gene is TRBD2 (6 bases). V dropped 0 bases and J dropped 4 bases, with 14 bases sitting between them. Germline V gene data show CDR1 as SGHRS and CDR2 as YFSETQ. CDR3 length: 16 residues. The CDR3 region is CASSLEAGSGKNIQYF. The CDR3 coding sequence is TGCGCCAGCAGCTTGGAGGCGGGAAGTGGGAAAAACATTCAGTACTTC.

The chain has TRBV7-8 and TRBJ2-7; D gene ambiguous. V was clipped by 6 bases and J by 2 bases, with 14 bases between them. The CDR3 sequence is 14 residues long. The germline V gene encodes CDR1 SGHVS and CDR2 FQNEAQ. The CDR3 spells CASSSGQSPYEQYF. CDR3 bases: TGTGCCAGCAGTTCCGGGCAGTCACCCTACGAGCAGTACTTC.

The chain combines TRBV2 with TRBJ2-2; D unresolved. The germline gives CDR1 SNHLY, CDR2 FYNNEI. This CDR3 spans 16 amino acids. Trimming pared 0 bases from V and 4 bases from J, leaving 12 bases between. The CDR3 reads CASSEAVTVITGELFF. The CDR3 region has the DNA TGTGCCAGCAGTGAAGCGGTCACAGTTATCACCGGGGAGCTGTTTTTT.

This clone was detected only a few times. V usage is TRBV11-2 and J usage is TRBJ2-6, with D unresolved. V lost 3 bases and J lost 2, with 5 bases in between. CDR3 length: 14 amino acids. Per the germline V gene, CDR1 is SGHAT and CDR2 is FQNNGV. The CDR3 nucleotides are TGTGCCAGCAGCTTCAGACCTGGGGCCAACGTCCTGACTTTC. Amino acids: CASSFRPGANVLTF.